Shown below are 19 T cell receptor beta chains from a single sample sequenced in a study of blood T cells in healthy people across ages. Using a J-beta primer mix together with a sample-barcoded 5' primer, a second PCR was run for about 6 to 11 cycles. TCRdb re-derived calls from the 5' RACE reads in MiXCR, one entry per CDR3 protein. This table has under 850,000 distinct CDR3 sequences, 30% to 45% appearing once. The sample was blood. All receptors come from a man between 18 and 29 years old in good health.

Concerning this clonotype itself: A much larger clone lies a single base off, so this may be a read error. DNA for the CDR3: TGCAGTGCTTCTAGCGGGGTTGACACAGGTACGCAGTATTTT. Encoded protein: CSASSGVDTGTQYF. This chain links TRBV20-1 with TRBJ2-3, with 9 bases that match TRBD2. Germline V CDR1 and CDR2: DFQATT, SNEGSKA (reference sequence). The CDR3 is made up of 14 amino acids.

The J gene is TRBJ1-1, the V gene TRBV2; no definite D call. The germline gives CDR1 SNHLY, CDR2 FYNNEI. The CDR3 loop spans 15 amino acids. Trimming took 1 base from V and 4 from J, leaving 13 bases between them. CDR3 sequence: CASSEGPRKVTEAFF. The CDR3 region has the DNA TGTGCCAGCAGTGAAGGACCTCGGAAGGTCACTGAAGCTTTCTTT.

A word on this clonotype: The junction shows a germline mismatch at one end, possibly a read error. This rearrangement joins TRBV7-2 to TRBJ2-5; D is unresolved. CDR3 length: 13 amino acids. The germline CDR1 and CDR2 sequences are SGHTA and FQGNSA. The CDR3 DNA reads TGTGTCAGCAGCATCGACTTCCAAGAGACCCAGTACTTC. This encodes CVSSIDFQETQYF.

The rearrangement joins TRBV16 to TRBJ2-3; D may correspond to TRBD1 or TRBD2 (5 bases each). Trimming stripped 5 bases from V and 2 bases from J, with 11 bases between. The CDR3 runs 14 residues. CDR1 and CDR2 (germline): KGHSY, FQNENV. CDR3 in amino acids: CASSAGDPTDTQYF. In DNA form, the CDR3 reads TGTGCCAGCAGCGCCGGGGACCCCACAGATACGCAGTATTTT.

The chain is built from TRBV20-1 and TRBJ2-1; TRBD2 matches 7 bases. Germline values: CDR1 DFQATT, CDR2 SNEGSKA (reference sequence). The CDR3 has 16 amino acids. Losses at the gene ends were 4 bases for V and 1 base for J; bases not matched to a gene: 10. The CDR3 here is CSATRPSGGSYNEQFF. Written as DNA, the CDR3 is TGCAGTGCTACTCGTCCTTCCGGGGGGTCCTACAATGAGCAGTTCTTC.

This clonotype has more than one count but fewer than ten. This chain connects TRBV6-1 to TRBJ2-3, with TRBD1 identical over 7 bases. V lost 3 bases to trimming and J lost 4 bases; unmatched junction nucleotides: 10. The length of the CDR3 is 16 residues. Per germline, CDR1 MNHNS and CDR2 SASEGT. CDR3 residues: CASSDYDRATADTQYF. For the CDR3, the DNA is TGTGCCAGCAGTGATTATGACAGGGCCACAGCAGATACGCAGTATTTT.

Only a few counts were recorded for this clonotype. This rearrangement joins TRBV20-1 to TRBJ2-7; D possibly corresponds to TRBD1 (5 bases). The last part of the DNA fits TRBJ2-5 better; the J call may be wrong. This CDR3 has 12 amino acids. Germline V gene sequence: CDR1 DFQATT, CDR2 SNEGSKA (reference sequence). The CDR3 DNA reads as TGCAGTGCCTATAAGGGGCCAGGGACCCAGTACTTC. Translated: CSAYKGPGTQYF.

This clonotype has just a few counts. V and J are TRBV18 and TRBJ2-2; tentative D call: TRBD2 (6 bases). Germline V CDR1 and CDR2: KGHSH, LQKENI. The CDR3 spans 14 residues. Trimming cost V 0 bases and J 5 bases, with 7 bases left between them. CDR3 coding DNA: TGTGCCAGCTCACCACCGGAGGGGACCGGGGAGCTGTTTTTT. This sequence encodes CASSPPEGTGELFF.

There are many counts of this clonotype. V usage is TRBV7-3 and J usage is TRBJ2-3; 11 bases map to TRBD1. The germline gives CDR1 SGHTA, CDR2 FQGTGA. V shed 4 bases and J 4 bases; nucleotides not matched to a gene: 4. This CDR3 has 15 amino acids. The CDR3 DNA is TGTGCCAGCAGCTCCGGGACAGGGGGACCAGATACGCAGTATTTT. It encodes CASSSGTGGPDTQYF.

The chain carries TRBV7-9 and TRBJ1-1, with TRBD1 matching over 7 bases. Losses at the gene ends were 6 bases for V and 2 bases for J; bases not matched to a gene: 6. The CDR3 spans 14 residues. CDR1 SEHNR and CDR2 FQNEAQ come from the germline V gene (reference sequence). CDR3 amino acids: CASSGGTVNTEAFF. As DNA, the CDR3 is TGTGCCAGCAGTGGCGGGACAGTTAACACTGAAGCTTTCTTT. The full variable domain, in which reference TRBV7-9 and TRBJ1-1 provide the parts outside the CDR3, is DTGVSQNPRHKITKRGQNVTFRCDPISEHNRLYWYRQTLGQGPEFLTYFQNEAQLEKSRLLSDRFSAERPKGSFSTLEIQRTEQGDSAMYLCASSGGTVNTEAFFGQGTRLTVV.

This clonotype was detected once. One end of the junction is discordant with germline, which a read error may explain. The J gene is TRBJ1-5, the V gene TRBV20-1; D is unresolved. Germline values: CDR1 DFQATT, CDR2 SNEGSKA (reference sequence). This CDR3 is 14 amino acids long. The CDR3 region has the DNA TGCAGTGCTAGAGCGGGTCAGCCCAATCAGCCCCGGCATTTT. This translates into CSARAGQPNQPRHF.

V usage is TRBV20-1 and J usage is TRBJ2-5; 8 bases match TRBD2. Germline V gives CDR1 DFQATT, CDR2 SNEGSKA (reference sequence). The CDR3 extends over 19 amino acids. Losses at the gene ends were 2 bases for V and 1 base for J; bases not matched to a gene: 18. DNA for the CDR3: TGCAGTGCTAGATCACTAGGGCCTAGTAACGGGAGGGTCCAAGAGACCCAGTACTTC. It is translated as CSARSLGPSNGRVQETQYF.

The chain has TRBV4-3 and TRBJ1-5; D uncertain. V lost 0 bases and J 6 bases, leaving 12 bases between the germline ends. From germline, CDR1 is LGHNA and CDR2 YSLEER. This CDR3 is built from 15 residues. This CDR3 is CASSQDFTEVQPQHF. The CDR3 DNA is TGCGCCAGCAGCCAAGATTTTACAGAGGTTCAGCCCCAGCATTTT.

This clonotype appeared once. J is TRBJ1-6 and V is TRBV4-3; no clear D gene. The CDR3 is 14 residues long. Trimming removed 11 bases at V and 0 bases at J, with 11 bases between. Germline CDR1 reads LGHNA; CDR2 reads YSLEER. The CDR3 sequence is CASTKSSYNSPLHF. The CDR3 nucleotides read TGCGCCTCCACCAAGAGCTCCTATAATTCACCCCTCCACTTT.

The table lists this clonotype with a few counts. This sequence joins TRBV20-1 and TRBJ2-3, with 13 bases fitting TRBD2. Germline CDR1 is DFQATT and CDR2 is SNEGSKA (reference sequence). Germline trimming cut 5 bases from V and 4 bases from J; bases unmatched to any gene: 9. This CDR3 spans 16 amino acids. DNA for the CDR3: TGCAGTGCTCCCAGACTAGCGGGGGGTTCGTCAGATACGCAGTATTTT. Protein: CSAPRLAGGSSDTQYF.

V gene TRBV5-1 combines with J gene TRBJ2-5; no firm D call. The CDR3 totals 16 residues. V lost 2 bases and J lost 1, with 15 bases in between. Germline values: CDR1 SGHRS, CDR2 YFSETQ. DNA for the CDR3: TGCGCCAGCAGCTTTGGACCATCTCGAGGCCAAGAGACCCAGTACTTC. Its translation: CASSFGPSRGQETQYF.

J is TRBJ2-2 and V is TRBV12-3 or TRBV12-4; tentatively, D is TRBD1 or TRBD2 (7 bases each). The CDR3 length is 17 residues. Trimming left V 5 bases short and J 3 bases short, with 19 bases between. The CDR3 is CASSTQTGEGDTGELFF. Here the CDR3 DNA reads TGTGCCAGCAGTACCCAAACAGGGGAGGGGGACACCGGGGAGCTGTTTTTT.

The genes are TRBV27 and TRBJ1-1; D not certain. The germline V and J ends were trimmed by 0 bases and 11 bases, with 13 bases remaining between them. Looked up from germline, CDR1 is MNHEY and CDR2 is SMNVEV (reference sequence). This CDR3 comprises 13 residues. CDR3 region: CASSLSIGRKAFF. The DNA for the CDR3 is TGTGCCAGCAGTTTATCGATTGGCAGGAAGGCTTTCTTT.

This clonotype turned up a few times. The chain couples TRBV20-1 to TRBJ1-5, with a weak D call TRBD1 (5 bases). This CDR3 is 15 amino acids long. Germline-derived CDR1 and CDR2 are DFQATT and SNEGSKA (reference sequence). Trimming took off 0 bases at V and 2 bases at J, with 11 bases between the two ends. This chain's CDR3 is CSARDLRDGNQPQHF. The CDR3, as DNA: TGCAGTGCTAGAGATCTCAGGGACGGCAATCAGCCCCAGCATTTT.